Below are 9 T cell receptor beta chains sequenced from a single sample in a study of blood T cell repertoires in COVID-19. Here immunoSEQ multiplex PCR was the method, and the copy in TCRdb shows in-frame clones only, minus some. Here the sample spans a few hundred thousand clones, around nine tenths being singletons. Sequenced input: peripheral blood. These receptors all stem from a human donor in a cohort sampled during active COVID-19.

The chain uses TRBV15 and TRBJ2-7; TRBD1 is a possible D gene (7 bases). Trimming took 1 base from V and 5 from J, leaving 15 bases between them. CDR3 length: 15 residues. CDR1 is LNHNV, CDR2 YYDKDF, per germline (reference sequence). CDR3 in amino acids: CATSRVAGGTDEQYF. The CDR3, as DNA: TGTGCCACCAGCAGAGTCGCAGGGGGGACCGACGAGCAGTACTTC. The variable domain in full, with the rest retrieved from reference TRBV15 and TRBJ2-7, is DAMVIQNPRYQVTQFGKPVTLSCSQTLNHNVMYWYQQKSSQAPKLLFHYYDKDFNNEADTPDNFQSRRPNTSFCFLDIRSPGLGDTAMYLCATSRVAGGTDEQYFGPGTRLTVT.

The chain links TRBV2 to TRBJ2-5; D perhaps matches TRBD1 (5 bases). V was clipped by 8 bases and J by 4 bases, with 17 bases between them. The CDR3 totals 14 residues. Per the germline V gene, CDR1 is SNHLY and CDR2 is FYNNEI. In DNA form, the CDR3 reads TGTGCCAGCCACCTCAGGGTCCTGCGAGAGACCCAGTACTTC. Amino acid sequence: CASHLRVLRETQYF. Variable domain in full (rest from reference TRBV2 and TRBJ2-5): EPEVTQTPSHQVTQMGQEVILRCVPISNHLYFYWYRQILGQKVEFLVSFYNNEISEKSEIFDDQFSVERPDGSNFTLKIRSTKLEDSAMYFCASHLRVLRETQYFGPGTRLLVL.

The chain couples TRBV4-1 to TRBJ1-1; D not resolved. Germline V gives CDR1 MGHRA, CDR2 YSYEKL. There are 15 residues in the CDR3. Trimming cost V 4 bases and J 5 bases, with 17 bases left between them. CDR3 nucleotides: TGCGCCAGCAGCCCCACGTCTAGGTGGAGGACTGAAGCTTTCTTT. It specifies CASSPTSRWRTEAFF.

DNA for the CDR3: TGTGCCAGCAGCCCTAGACTAGCGGGAGACAATGAGCAGTTCTTC. Protein: CASSPRLAGDNEQFF. The chain recombines TRBV7-7 with TRBJ2-1, with 12 bases matching TRBD2. The CDR3 contains 15 residues. Trimming cost V 5 bases and J 5 bases; bases outside gene matches: 4. The V gene's germline CDR1 is SSHAT and CDR2 FNYEAQ (reference sequence).

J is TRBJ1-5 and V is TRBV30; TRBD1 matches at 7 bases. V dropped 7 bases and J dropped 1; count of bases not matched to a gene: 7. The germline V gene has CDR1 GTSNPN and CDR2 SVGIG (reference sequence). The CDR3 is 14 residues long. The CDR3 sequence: CAFRQGDSNQPQHF. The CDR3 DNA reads TGTGCCTTTCGACAGGGCGACAGCAATCAGCCCCAGCATTTT.

The CDR3 region has the DNA TGTGCCAGCACCACCAGCGGAAGCGGGGAGCTGTTTTTT. As protein: CASTTSGSGELFF. V is TRBV6-5 and J is TRBJ2-2; possible D gene TRBD2, 5 bases. The germline V gene has CDR1 MNHEY and CDR2 SVGAGI. V dropped 7 bases and J dropped 7 bases, with 13 bases sitting between them. CDR3 length: 13 residues.

The chain's CDR3 is CASSYQTSTDTQYF. CDR3 DNA: TGTGCCAGCAGTTACCAAACTAGCACAGATACGCAGTATTTT. The chain couples TRBV6-5 to TRBJ2-3; D is unclear. The V end was cut by 2 bases, the J end by 0 bases, with 6 bases between. Germline V gene sequence: CDR1 MNHEY, CDR2 SVGAGI. CDR3 length equals 14 residues.

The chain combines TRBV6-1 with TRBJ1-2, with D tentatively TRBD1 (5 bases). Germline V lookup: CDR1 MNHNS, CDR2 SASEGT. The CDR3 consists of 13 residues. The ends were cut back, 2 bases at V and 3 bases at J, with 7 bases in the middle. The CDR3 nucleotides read TGTGCCAGCAGTGAATGGGGGGACTATGGCTACACCTTC. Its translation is CASSEWGDYGYTF.

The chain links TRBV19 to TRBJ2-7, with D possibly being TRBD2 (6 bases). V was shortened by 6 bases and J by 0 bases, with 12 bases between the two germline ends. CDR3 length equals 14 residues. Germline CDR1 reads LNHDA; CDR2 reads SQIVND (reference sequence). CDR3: CASRRDFSSYEQYF. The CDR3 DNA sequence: TGTGCCAGTAGGAGGGACTTCAGCTCCTACGAGCAGTACTTC.